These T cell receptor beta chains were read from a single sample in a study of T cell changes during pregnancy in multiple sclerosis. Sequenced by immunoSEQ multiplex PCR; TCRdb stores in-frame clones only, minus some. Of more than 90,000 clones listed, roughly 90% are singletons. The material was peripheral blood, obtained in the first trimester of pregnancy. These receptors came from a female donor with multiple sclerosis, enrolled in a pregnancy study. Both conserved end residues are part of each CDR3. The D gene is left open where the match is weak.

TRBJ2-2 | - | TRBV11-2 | CASRSNTGELFF | TGTGCCAGCAGATCAAACACCGGGGAGCTGTTTTTT
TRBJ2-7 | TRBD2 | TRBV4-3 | CASSLELAGVGYEQYF | TGCGCCAGCAGCCTCGAACTAGCGGGAGTGGGCTACGAGCAGTACTTC
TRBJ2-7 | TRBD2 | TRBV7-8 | CASRRTSGMSSSYEQYF | TGTGCCAGCCGCAGGACTAGCGGGATGTCAAGCTCCTACGAGCAGTACTTC
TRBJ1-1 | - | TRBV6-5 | CASREQGPNTEAFF | TGTGCCAGCAGGGAACAGGGCCCGAACACTGAAGCTTTCTTT
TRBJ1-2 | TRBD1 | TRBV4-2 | CASSQDGTAANYGYTF | TGTGCCAGCAGCCAAGATGGGACAGCAGCTAACTATGGCTACACCTTC
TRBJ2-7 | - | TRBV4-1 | CASSQDPGPYEQYF | TGCGCCAGCAGCCAAGATCCAGGGCCCTACGAGCAGTACTTC
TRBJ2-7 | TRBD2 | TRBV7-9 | CASSSLRPSGSYEQYF | TGTGCCAGCAGTTCGCTCCGGCCTAGCGGATCCTACGAGCAGTACTTC
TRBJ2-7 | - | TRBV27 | CASSSGHIYEQYF | TGTGCCAGCAGTTCGGGACACATCTACGAGCAGTACTTC
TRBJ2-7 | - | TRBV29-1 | CSVVRGGYEQYF | TGCAGCGTTGTTAGGGGTGGCTACGAGCAGTACTTC
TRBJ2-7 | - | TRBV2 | CASSPGTPTPDEQYF | TGTGCCAGCAGCCCCGGGACTCCAACCCCGGACGAGCAGTACTTC
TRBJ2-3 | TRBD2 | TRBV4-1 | CASSQDTSGNPITDTQYF | TGCGCCAGCAGCCAAGATACTAGCGGGAACCCAATCACAGATACGCAGTATTTT